These 19 T cell receptor beta chains were all obtained from the same sample, sequenced in a study of blood T cell repertoires in COVID-19. TCRdb's copy holds only in-frame clones and misses some; the assay was immunoSEQ multiplex PCR. Seen here are roughly 100,000 clones, roughly nine tenths observed once, and the top ten hold more than 5%. The sequencing input was peripheral blood. The receptors originated from a woman aged 50 to 60 with COVID-19, enrolled during active disease.

The chain links TRBV5-1 to TRBJ1-3, with D possibly TRBD1 on 5 matching bases. V lost 0 bases to trimming and J lost 9 bases, with 10 bases between them. Germline V CDR1 and CDR2: SGHRS, YFSETQ. The CDR3 is made up of 13 amino acids. The CDR3 DNA reads TGCGCCAGCAGCTTGGACAGGAGTGCCACCATATATTTT. This encodes CASSLDRSATIYF.

CDR3 DNA sequence: TGCGCCAGCAGCCAAGAACCCGGGAAAGAGACCCAGTACTTC. Translating it yields CASSQEPGKETQYF. This sequence joins TRBV4-3 and TRBJ2-5, with a tentative D call TRBD2 (5 bases). The CDR3 length is 14 residues. Germline CDR1 LGHNA, CDR2 YSLEER. Trimming shortened V by 0 bases and J by 3 bases, and 8 bases separated the two germline ends.

This chain connects TRBV30 to TRBJ1-4; D may be TRBD1 (6 bases). Germline V gives CDR1 GTSNPN, CDR2 SVGIG (reference sequence). Trimming cost V 7 bases and J 1 base, with 16 bases left between them. The CDR3 sequence is 15 residues long. The CDR3 reads CAFRQGMVTNEKLFF. CDR3 in DNA: TGTGCCTTCAGGCAGGGGATGGTAACTAATGAAAAACTGTTTTTT.

This clone has only a few counts. The CDR3 DNA sequence: TGTGCCAGCAGCCCGAGGGCCTCGGTCAATTCACCCCTCCACTTT. This sequence encodes CASSPRASVNSPLHF. The chain recombines TRBV7-9 with TRBJ1-6; D is unclear. The CDR3 spans 15 residues. Germline V CDR1 and CDR2: SEHNR, FQNEAQ (reference sequence). With 5 bases removed from V and 7 bases from J, the gap between germline ends came to 15 bases.

The V and J genes are TRBV11-2 and TRBJ1-6; TRBD1 agrees at 9 bases. V shed 5 bases, J shed 7 bases, and the junction held 9 bases outside the gene matches. CDR3 length equals 16 residues. The germline CDR1 and CDR2 sequences are SGHAT and FQNNGV. CDR3 sequence: CASSLPGQGWNSPLHF. In nucleotides, the CDR3 is TGTGCCAGCAGCCTCCCCGGACAGGGGTGGAATTCACCCCTCCACTTT.

V and J are TRBV5-1 and TRBJ1-3, with TRBD1 as a possible D gene (5 bases). Trimming left V 1 base short and J 0 bases short, with 8 bases between. CDR1 and CDR2 (germline): SGHRS, YFSETQ. The CDR3 has 15 residues. The CDR3 DNA reads as TGCGCCAGCAGCTTGTCAGGGCCCTCTGGAAACACCATATATTTT. It codes for CASSLSGPSGNTIYF.

This chain uses TRBV6-5 with TRBJ1-2; D is possibly TRBD1 (6 bases). This CDR3 comprises 13 residues. Trimming shortened V by 7 bases and J by 5 bases, and 14 bases separated the two germline ends. Germline CDR1 reads MNHEY; CDR2 reads SVGAGI. Written as DNA, the CDR3 is TGTGCCAGCACCTTCGGACAGAGTTATGGCTACACCTTC. Translation: CASTFGQSYGYTF.

V is TRBV27 and J is TRBJ2-1; 13 bases agree with TRBD2. The CDR3 runs 15 residues. Germline V CDR1 and CDR2: MNHEY, SMNVEV (reference sequence). V dropped 8 bases and J dropped 5; count of bases not matched to a gene: 6. The CDR3 DNA follows: TGTGCCAGCGGACCAACTAGCGGGGGGGACAATGAGCAGTTCTTC. This sequence encodes CASGPTSGGDNEQFF.

This chain uses TRBV18 with TRBJ2-7; no definite D call. This CDR3 contains 12 residues. V lost 4 bases and J 5 bases, leaving 9 bases between the germline ends. CDR1 KGHSH and CDR2 LQKENI come from the germline V gene. DNA of the CDR3: TGTGCCAGCTCACTAGCCTTCGACGAGCAGTACTTC. Protein product: CASSLAFDEQYF. The full variable domain, in which reference TRBV18 and TRBJ2-7 provide the parts outside the CDR3, is NAGVMQNPRHLVRRRGQEARLRCSPMKGHSHVYWYRQLPEEGLKFMVYLQKENIIDESGMPKERFSAEFPKEGPSILRIQQVVRGDSAAYFCASSLAFDEQYFGPGTRLTVT.

This clone was recorded once. Written as DNA, the CDR3 is TGTGCCAGCAGCTTAGTACAGGGGGACTATGGCTACACCTTC. This gives the protein CASSLVQGDYGYTF. The rearrangement links TRBV7-2 to TRBJ1-2; TRBD1 matches 8 bases. The germline gives CDR1 SGHTA, CDR2 FQGNSA. The CDR3 is made up of 14 amino acids. The junction had 1 base not matched to a gene; V was cut back by 1 base and J by 3 bases.

This chain connects TRBV30 to TRBJ2-7; D is possibly TRBD1 (5 bases). The length of the CDR3 is 14 residues. Germline values: CDR1 GTSNPN, CDR2 SVGIG (reference sequence). Trimming took 0 bases from V and 3 from J, leaving 12 bases between them. The CDR3 nucleotides are TGTGCCTGGAGTGTCCAGGGTGGAAACTACGAGCAGTACTTC. It yields the protein CAWSVQGGNYEQYF.

Concerning this clone itself: Relative to the germline gene, one junction end is altered; a read error may explain this. J is TRBJ1-4 and V is TRBV19; no firm D call. The CDR3 sequence is 12 residues long. Germline assignment: CDR1 LNHDA and CDR2 SQIVND (reference sequence). The CDR3 DNA sequence: TGTGCCAGTAGTATAGAGGGCACGGCCCTTTCCTTT. This gives the protein CASSIEGTALSF.

The rearrangement uses TRBV28 and TRBJ2-1; D unresolved. CDR3 length equals 14 residues. Germline V gives CDR1 MDHEN, CDR2 SYDVKM. V was cut by 2 bases and J by 7 bases, with 12 bases left in between. This chain's CDR3 is CASSLNSLWNEQFF. In DNA form, the CDR3 reads TGTGCCAGCAGTTTAAACAGCCTCTGGAATGAGCAGTTCTTC.

The CDR3 region is CASSGGTALYTGELFF. CDR3 coding DNA: TGTGCCAGCAGCGGGGGGACAGCCCTTTACACCGGGGAGCTGTTTTTT. The V and J genes are TRBV5-6 and TRBJ2-2, with TRBD1 as a possible D gene (7 bases). The germline V gene encodes CDR1 SGHDT and CDR2 YYEEEE. The ends were cut back, 4 bases at V and 3 bases at J, with 16 bases in the middle. There are 16 residues in the CDR3.

This clone was detected a few times. The gene calls are TRBV18 and TRBJ1-1; D ambiguous. Germline lookup yields CDR1 KGHSH and CDR2 LQKENI. V lost 3 bases to trimming and J lost 4 bases, with 9 bases between them. The CDR3 is 13 amino acids. The CDR3, as DNA: TGTGCCAGCTCACCTCCCGGAGGCACTGAAGCTTTCTTT. Translated, it gives CASSPPGGTEAFF. Supplemented by reference TRBV18 and TRBJ1-1, the full variable domain reads NAGVMQNPRHLVRRRGQEARLRCSPMKGHSHVYWYRQLPEEGLKFMVYLQKENIIDESGMPKERFSAEFPKEGPSILRIQQVVRGDSAAYFCASSPPGGTEAFFGQGTRLTVV.

The chain has TRBV6-2 or TRBV6-3 and TRBJ2-3; maybe TRBD2 (6 bases). This CDR3 region has 16 residues. Germline V gives CDR1 MNHEY, CDR2 SVGEGT. Trimming stripped 5 bases from V and 6 bases from J, with 21 bases between. The chain's CDR3 is CASSMLGGLRKDTQYF. The CDR3 DNA sequence: TGTGCCAGCAGTATGTTGGGGGGACTCCGTAAGGATACGCAGTATTTT.

The CDR3 sequence is CASSIRRTGANTGELFF. The CDR3 DNA is TGTGCCAGTAGTATTCGCCGGACAGGGGCGAACACCGGGGAGCTGTTTTTT. The chain is built from TRBV19 and TRBJ2-2, with 9 bases that match TRBD1. Germline CDR1 LNHDA, CDR2 SQIVND (reference sequence). This CDR3 is 17 amino acids long. J gave up 0 bases and V 3 bases, and 5 bases lay outside the gene matches. Based on the CDR3 plus reference TRBV19 and TRBJ2-2, the full variable domain is DGGITQSPKYLFRKEGQNVTLSCEQNLNHDAMYWYRQDPGQGLRLIYYSQIVNDFQKGDIAEGYSVSREKKESFPLTVTSAQKNPTAFYLCASSIRRTGANTGELFFGEGSRLTVL.

The chain recombines TRBV27 with TRBJ1-5; weak D call: TRBD1 (5 bases). From germline, CDR1 is MNHEY and CDR2 SMNVEV (reference sequence). The CDR3 is 14 residues long. The germline V and J ends were trimmed by 5 bases and 0 bases, with 8 bases remaining between them. This chain's CDR3 is CASSPGLSNQPQHF. CDR3 nucleotide sequence: TGTGCCAGCAGTCCGGGACTTAGCAATCAGCCCCAGCATTTT.

The chain couples TRBV2 to TRBJ2-1; a possible D gene is TRBD1 (5 bases). The CDR3 runs to 13 residues. Germline-derived CDR1 and CDR2 are SNHLY and FYNNEI. V dropped 5 bases and J dropped 7 bases, with 12 bases sitting between them. CDR3 DNA sequence: TGTGCCAGCAGTAAAAAGCAGGGAAATGAGCAGTTCTTC. The encoded protein is CASSKKQGNEQFF.